These T cell receptor beta chains were read from a single sample in a study of radiation and T cells in renal cell carcinoma. The method was immunoSEQ multiplex PCR; TCRdb's version includes in-frame clones alone and lacks a portion of them. The data show some 120,000 clones, with around 83% seen just once and approximately 3% held by the top ten. The starting material was blood, obtained from a patient whose treatment included radiotherapy and nephrectomy. The receptors derive from a woman aged 55 to 70 with renal cell carcinoma. CDR3s include the opening cysteine and the closing phenylalanine or tryptophan.

len: 13
j_gene: TRBJ2-1
v_gene: TRBV7-3
CDR3aa: CASSRQGNNEQFF

len: 16
j_gene: TRBJ1-2
v_gene: TRBV28
CDR3aa: CASSPGTARANYGYTF

len: 17
j_gene: TRBJ2-6
v_gene: TRBV5-1
CDR3aa: CASGVQGLRSGANVLTF

len: 15
j_gene: TRBJ2-3
v_gene: TRBV6-5
CDR3aa: CASSSGQVMFDTQYF

len: 13
j_gene: TRBJ1-5
v_gene: TRBV28
CDR3aa: CASIGQVNQPQHF

len: 14
j_gene: TRBJ2-3
v_gene: TRBV7-6
CDR3aa: CASSRNGGEGTQYF

len: 14
j_gene: TRBJ1-1
v_gene: TRBV9
CDR3aa: CASSVLQENTEAFF

len: 13
j_gene: TRBJ2-7
v_gene: TRBV27
CDR3aa: CASRGGYAYEQYF

len: 15
j_gene: NA
v_gene: TRBV15
CDR3aa: CATSRYGTDAYEQYF

len: 13
j_gene: TRBJ2-1
v_gene: TRBV19
CDR3aa: CASSIGGASEQFF

len: 15
j_gene: TRBJ2-1
v_gene: TRBV2
CDR3aa: CASRLSGGAGNEQFF

len: 12
j_gene: TRBJ2-2
v_gene: TRBV7-3
CDR3aa: CASSPEWGELFF

len: 14
j_gene: TRBJ1-4
v_gene: TRBV19
CDR3aa: CASTQQGARGKLFF

len: 14
j_gene: TRBJ2-4
v_gene: TRBV2
CDR3aa: CAWGQLLAKNIQYF

len: 14
j_gene: TRBJ2-7
v_gene: TRBV6-1
CDR3aa: CASTQTSRTLEQYF

len: 16
j_gene: TRBJ2-5
v_gene: TRBV7-2
CDR3aa: CASSLNLAGGRETQYF

len: 13
j_gene: TRBJ2-5
v_gene: TRBV18
CDR3aa: CASSPPTQETQYF

len: 14
j_gene: TRBJ1-2
v_gene: TRBV9
CDR3aa: CASSAQGEGYGYTF

len: 14
j_gene: TRBJ2-2
v_gene: TRBV29-1
CDR3aa: CSVGGHANTGELFF

len: 14
j_gene: TRBJ1-5
v_gene: TRBV6-5
CDR3aa: CASSYSNSNQPQHF

len: 14
j_gene: TRBJ2-1
v_gene: TRBV5-4
CDR3aa: CASSLGGSYNEQFF

len: 14
j_gene: TRBJ2-7
v_gene: TRBV19
CDR3aa: CASSPSGNSYEQYF

len: 16
j_gene: TRBJ1-2
v_gene: TRBV7-8
CDR3aa: CASSLRDGHVNYGYTF

len: 13
j_gene: TRBJ2-7
v_gene: TRBV27
CDR3aa: CASSPSGAYEQYF